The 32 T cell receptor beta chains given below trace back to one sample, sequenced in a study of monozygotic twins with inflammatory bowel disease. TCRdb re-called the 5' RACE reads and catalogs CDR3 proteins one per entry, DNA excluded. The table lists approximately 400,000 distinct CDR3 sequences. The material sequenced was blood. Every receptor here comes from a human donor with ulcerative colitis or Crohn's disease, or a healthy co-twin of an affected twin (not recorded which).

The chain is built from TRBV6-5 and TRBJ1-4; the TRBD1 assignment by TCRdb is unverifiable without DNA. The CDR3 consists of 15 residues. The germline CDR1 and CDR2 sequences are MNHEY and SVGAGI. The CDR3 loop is CASSLGTESNEKLFF.

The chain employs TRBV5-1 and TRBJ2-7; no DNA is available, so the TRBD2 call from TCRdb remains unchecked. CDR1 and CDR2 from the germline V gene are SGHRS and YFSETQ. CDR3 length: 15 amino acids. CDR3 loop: CASSLGLAASYEQYF.

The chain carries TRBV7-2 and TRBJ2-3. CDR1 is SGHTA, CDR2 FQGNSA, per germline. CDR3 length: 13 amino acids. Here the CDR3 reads CASSWTTGDTQYF.

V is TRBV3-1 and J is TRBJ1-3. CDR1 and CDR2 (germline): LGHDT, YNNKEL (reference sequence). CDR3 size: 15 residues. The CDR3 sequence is CASSQVWGTGNTIYF.

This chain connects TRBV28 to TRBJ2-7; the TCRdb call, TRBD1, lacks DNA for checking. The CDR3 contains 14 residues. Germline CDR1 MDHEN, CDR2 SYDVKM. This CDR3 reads CASSSPDTAREQYF.

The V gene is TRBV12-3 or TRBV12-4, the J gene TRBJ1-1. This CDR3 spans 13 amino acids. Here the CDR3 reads CASSLQVNTEAFF.

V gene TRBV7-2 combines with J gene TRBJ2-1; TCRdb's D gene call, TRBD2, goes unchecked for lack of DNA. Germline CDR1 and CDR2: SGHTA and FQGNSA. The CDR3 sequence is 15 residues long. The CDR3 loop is CASSARLAGRNEQFF.

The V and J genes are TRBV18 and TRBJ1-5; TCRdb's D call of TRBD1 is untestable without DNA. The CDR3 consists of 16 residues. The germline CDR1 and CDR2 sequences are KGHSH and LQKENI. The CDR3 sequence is CASSPPGQGANQPQHF.

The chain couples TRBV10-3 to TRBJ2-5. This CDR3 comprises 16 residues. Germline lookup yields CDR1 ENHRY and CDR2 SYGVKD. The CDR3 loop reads CAISGGPLAGPETQYF.

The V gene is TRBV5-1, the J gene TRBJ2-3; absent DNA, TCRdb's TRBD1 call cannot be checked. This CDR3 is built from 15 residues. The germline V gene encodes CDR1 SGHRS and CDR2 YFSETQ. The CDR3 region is CASSLEGGQTDTQYF.

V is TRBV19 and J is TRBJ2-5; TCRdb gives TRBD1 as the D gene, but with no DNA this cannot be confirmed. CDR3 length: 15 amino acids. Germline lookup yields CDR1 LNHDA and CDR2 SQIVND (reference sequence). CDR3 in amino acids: CASSIDRGRQETQYF. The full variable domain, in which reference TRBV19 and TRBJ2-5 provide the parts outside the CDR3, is DGGITQSPKYLFRKEGQNVTLSCEQNLNHDAMYWYRQDPGQGLRLIYYSQIVNDFQKGDIAEGYSVSREKKESFPLTVTSAQKNPTAFYLCASSIDRGRQETQYFGPGTRLLVL.

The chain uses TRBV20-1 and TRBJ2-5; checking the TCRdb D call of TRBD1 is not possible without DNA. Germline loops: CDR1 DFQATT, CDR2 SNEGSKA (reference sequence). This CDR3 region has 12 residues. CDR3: CSAGTGTETQYF.

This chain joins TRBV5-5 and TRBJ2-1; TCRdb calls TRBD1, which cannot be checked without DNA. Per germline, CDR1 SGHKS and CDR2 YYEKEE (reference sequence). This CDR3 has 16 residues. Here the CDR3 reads CASQFSRDTSYNEQFF.

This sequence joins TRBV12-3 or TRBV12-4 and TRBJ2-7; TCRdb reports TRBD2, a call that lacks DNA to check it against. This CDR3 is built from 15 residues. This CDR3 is CASSLAVWEGNEQYF.

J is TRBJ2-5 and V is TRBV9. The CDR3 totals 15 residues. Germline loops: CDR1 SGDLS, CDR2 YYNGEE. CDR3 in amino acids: CASSATSIRGETQYF.

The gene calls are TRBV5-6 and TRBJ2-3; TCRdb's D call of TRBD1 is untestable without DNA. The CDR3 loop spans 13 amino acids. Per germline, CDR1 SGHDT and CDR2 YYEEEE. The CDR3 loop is CASSPTGGNTQYF.

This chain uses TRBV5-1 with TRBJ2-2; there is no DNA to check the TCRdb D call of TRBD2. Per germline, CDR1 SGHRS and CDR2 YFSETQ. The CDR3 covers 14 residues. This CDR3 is CASREAVDTGELFF. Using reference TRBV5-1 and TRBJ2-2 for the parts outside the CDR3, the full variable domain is KAGVTQTPRYLIKTRGQQVTLSCSPISGHRSVSWYQQTPGQGLQFLFEYFSETQRNKGNFPGRFSGRQFSNSRSEMNVSTLELGDSALYLCASREAVDTGELFFGEGSRLTVL.

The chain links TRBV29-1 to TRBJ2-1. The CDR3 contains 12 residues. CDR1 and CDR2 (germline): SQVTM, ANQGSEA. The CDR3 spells CSALPTTNEQFF.

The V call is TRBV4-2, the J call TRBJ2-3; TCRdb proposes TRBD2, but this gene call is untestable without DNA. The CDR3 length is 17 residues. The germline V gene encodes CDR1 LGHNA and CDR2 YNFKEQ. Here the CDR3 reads CASSQGLAGATTDTQYF.

CDR3 in amino acids: CATSHRAANYGYTF. This sequence joins TRBV15 and TRBJ1-2; TCRdb picks TRBD1, but there is no DNA to check that call. CDR1 is LNHNV, CDR2 YYDKDF, per germline (reference sequence). The CDR3 runs 14 residues.

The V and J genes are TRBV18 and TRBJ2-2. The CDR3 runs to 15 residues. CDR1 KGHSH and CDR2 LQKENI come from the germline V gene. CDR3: CASSPGWTHSGELFF. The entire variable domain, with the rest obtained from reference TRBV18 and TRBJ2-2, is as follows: NAGVMQNPRHLVRRRGQEARLRCSPMKGHSHVYWYRQLPEEGLKFMVYLQKENIIDESGMPKERFSAEFPKEGPSILRIQQVVRGDSAAYFCASSPGWTHSGELFFGEGSRLTVL.

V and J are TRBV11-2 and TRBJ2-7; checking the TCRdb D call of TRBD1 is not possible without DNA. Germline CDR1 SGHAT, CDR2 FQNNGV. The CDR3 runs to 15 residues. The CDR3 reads CASSLDGDLSYEQYF.

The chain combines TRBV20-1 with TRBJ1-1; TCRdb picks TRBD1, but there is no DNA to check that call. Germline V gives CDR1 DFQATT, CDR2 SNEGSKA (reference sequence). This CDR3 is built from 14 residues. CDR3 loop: CSAHRVWSGTEAFF.

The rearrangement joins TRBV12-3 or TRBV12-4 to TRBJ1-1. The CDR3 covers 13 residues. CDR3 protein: CASTLREGTEAFF.

The chain's CDR3 is CASSFLGQGPYNEQFF. J is TRBJ2-1 and V is TRBV6-2 or TRBV6-3; the D gene TCRdb calls, TRBD1, cannot be checked with no DNA. CDR1 is MNHEY and CDR2 is SVGEGT in the germline V gene. This CDR3 contains 16 residues.

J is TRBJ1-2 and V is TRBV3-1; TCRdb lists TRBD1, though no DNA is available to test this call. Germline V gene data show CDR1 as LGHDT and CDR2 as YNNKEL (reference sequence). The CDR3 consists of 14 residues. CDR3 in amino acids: CASSQAGGNYGYTF.

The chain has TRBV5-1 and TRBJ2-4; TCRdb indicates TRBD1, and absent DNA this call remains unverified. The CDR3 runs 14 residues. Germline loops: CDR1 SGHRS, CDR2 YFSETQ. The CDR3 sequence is CASSNGGQVDIQYF.

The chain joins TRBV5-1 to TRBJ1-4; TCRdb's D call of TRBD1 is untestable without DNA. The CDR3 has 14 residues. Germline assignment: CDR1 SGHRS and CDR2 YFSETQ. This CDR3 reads CASRPDTTNEKLFF.

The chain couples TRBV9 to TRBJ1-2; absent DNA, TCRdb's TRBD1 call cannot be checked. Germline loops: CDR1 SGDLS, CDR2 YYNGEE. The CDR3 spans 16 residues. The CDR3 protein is CASSVAIRGDSRSYTF.

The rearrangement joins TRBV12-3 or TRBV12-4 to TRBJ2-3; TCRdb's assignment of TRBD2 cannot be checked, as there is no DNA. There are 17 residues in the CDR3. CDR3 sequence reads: CASSFGTSGGSTDTQYF.

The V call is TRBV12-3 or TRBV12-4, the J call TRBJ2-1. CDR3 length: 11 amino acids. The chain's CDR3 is CATRGSNEQFF.

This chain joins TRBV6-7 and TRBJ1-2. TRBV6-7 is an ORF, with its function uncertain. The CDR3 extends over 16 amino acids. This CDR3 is CASSWPRPGGYYGYTF.